The 29 T cell receptor beta chains given below trace back to one sample, sequenced in a study of blood T cells in healthy people across ages. For the second PCR, which ran for about 6 to 12 cycles, a sample-barcoded 5' primer and a J-beta primer mix were used. One entry per CDR3 protein, called by TCRdb with MiXCR from the 5' RACE reads. Among 1 million to 1.2 million distinct CDR3 sequences, 35% to 40% were seen once, and the ten largest hold roughly 13%. Sequenced: blood. All receptors come from a man aged 18 to 30 in good health.

This clonotype was detected ten times or more. The V call is TRBV12-3 or TRBV12-4, the J call TRBJ2-4, with D uncertain. CDR3 size: 11 residues. The germline V and J ends were trimmed by 6 bases and 5 bases, with 5 bases remaining between them. This CDR3 reads CASRAENIQYF. In DNA, the CDR3 is TGTGCCAGCAGGGCGGAAAACATTCAGTACTTC.

The V gene is TRBV28, the J gene TRBJ1-6; D unresolved. Trimming took 7 bases from V and 1 from J, leaving 11 bases between them. CDR3 size: 15 residues. In germline, CDR1 is MDHEN, CDR2 SYDVKM. The DNA of the CDR3 is TGTGCCAGCAACCACCCGGAGTCCTATAATTCACCCCTCCACTTT. Translated: CASNHPESYNSPLHF.

The chain recombines TRBV4-3 with TRBJ2-1, with 9 bases identical to TRBD1. The J segment lost 9 bases and the V segment lost 2 bases, leaving 14 bases of the junction unmatched. Germline V gene lookup returns CDR1 LGHNA and CDR2 YSLEER. The length of the CDR3 is 17 residues. CDR3: CASSQMGRDRVDAEQFF. The CDR3, as DNA: TGCGCCAGCAGCCAAATGGGCCGGGACAGGGTGGATGCTGAGCAGTTCTTC.

The CDR3 DNA sequence: TGTGCCATCAGTGAAGGACAGGCTCTTTCACCCCTCCACTTT. Protein: CAISEGQALSPLHF. This chain links TRBV10-3 with TRBJ1-6; TRBD1 agrees at 7 bases. The CDR3 covers 14 residues. Looked up from germline, CDR1 is ENHRY and CDR2 is SYGVKD. With 3 bases clipped from V and 9 bases from J, the junction kept 5 bases outside the gene matches.

The chain employs TRBV19 and TRBJ2-3, with D uncertain. The CDR3 covers 13 residues. CDR1 and CDR2 (germline): LNHDA, SQIVND (reference sequence). The germline V and J ends were trimmed by 8 bases and 1 base, with 10 bases remaining between them. CDR3 DNA: TGTGCCAGTGGGCCTCGGGGCACAGATACGCAGTATTTT. The encoded protein is CASGPRGTDTQYF.

The chain joins TRBV7-8 to TRBJ1-2; D is perhaps TRBD1 (5 bases). The ends were cut back, 1 base at V and 0 bases at J, with 12 bases in the middle. This CDR3 contains 16 residues. CDR1 and CDR2 from the germline V gene are SGHVS and FQNEAQ. In DNA form, the CDR3 reads TGTGCCAGCAGCTTAGTGGCAGGGACGTCTAACTATGGCTACACCTTC. It encodes CASSLVAGTSNYGYTF.

V gene TRBV20-1 combines with J gene TRBJ1-1, with 8 nucleotides matching TRBD1. Germline values: CDR1 DFQATT, CDR2 SNEGSKA (reference sequence). The CDR3 loop spans 13 amino acids. The V segment lost 1 base and the J segment 5 bases; nucleotides outside the gene matches: 3. This CDR3 reads CSARGTGWTEAFF. The CDR3 DNA reads TGCAGTGCTAGAGGGACAGGGTGGACTGAAGCTTTCTTT.

This clonotype was seen a single time. The V gene is TRBV12-3 or TRBV12-4, the J gene TRBJ2-2; D perhaps matches TRBD2 (5 bases). Trimming removed 6 bases from V and 3 bases from J, with 14 bases in between. The CDR3 is 15 amino acids. The CDR3 region is CASRAGNQYTGELFF. The CDR3 DNA reads as TGTGCCAGCAGGGCCGGGAACCAGTACACCGGGGAGCTGTTTTTT.

This chain joins TRBV6-2 or TRBV6-3 and TRBJ2-3; D is undetermined. The length of the CDR3 is 15 residues. The germline CDR1 and CDR2 sequences are MNHEY and SVGEGT. Trimming shortened V by 0 bases and J by 1 base, and 8 bases separated the two germline ends. The CDR3 loop is CASSYSRAGTDTQYF. CDR3 nucleotides: TGTGCCAGCAGTTACTCTAGGGCGGGCACAGATACGCAGTATTTT.

This clonotype was recorded a few times. The chain employs TRBV12-3 or TRBV12-4 and TRBJ1-1, with unresolved D. V was clipped by 7 bases and J by 1 base, with 7 bases between them. The CDR3 is made up of 12 amino acids. The CDR3 DNA sequence: TGTGCCAGCACAGGAGAGAACACTGAAGCTTTCTTT. The encoded protein is CASTGENTEAFF.

This clonotype occurred a few times. The rearrangement joins TRBV12-3 or TRBV12-4 to TRBJ2-2; TRBD1 aligns across 8 bases. CDR3 length equals 15 residues. V shed 1 base and J 5 bases; nucleotides not matched to a gene: 3. The chain's CDR3 is CASSLGTGMTGELFF. The CDR3 region has the DNA TGTGCCAGCAGTTTAGGGACAGGGATGACCGGGGAGCTGTTTTTT.

The table lists this clonotype with a few counts. The J gene is TRBJ1-5, the V gene TRBV6-2 or TRBV6-3; D gene unclear. The length of the CDR3 is 16 residues. Trimming removed 8 bases at V and 4 bases at J, with 21 bases between. Per the germline V gene, CDR1 is MNHEY and CDR2 is SVGEGT. The CDR3 here is CASQDGPTHWNQPQHF. The DNA for the CDR3 is TGTGCCAGCCAAGATGGGCCTACTCATTGGAATCAGCCCCAGCATTTT.

This clonotype was seen more than once but under ten times. The chain uses TRBV30 and TRBJ1-2; 7 positions agree with TRBD1. The germline V gene has CDR1 GTSNPN and CDR2 SVGIG (reference sequence). V shed 3 bases and J 7 bases; nucleotides not matched to a gene: 8. The CDR3 consists of 13 residues. CDR3 sequence (DNA): TGTGCCTGGAGGGAGACAGGGTTTACTGGCTACACCTTC. Translation gives CAWRETGFTGYTF.

The chain links TRBV7-2 to TRBJ2-3; D possibly corresponds to TRBD1 (5 bases). The germline V gene has CDR1 SGHTA and CDR2 FQGNSA. The CDR3 spans 14 residues. V lost 2 bases, J lost 4 bases, and 10 bases lay in between. The CDR3 loop reads CASSLSAGPDTQYF. Written as DNA, the CDR3 is TGTGCCAGCAGCTTAAGCGCAGGGCCAGATACGCAGTATTTT.

The CDR3 loop is CAITLGGSGDEQFF. The CDR3 DNA is TGTGCCATCACCCTAGGGGGATCCGGCGATGAGCAGTTCTTC. The chain is built from TRBV10-3 and TRBJ2-1; a weak D match, TRBD1 (6 bases). In germline, CDR1 is ENHRY, CDR2 SYGVKD. This CDR3 comprises 14 residues. Trimming removed 7 bases at V and 8 bases at J, with 18 bases between.

The rearrangement joins TRBV6-5 to TRBJ1-1; tentative D call: TRBD1 (5 bases). V was pared by 7 bases and J by 2 bases, with 8 bases between. CDR1 and CDR2 from the germline V gene are MNHEY and SVGAGI. This CDR3 spans 12 amino acids. The CDR3 bases are TGTGCCAGCATCGGGACCAACACTGAAGCTTTCTTT. This encodes CASIGTNTEAFF.

This chain links TRBV7-6 with TRBJ1-1; no clear D gene. With 1 base removed from V and 5 bases from J, the gap between germline ends came to 14 bases. The V gene's germline CDR1 is SGHVS and CDR2 FNYEAQ. The CDR3 is 15 residues long. CDR3 in amino acids: CASSLVEGRRTEAFF. In nucleotides, the CDR3 is TGTGCCAGCAGCTTAGTAGAGGGCCGTCGGACTGAAGCTTTCTTT. The variable domain in full, with the rest retrieved from reference TRBV7-6 and TRBJ1-1, is GAGVSQSPRYKVTKRGQDVALRCDPISGHVSLYWYRQALGQGPEFLTYFNYEAQQDKSGLPNDRFSAERPEGSISTLTIQRTEQRDSAMYRCASSLVEGRRTEAFFGQGTRLTVV.

The table lists this clonotype with a few counts. The chain is built from TRBV7-8 and TRBJ1-2; weak D call: TRBD1 (5 bases). Germline-derived CDR1 and CDR2 are SGHVS and FQNEAQ. CDR3 size: 15 residues. Deletions cut 0 bases from V and 8 bases from J, with 16 bases between. CDR3 sequence: CASSLALGAYRGYTF. The CDR3 DNA sequence: TGTGCCAGCAGCTTAGCTCTAGGGGCGTATAGAGGCTACACCTTC.

This clonotype came up a few times. The J gene is TRBJ1-6, the V gene TRBV4-1; D unresolved. The CDR3 spans 14 residues. The germline V and J ends were trimmed by 5 bases and 10 bases, with 15 bases remaining between them. Germline loops: CDR1 MGHRA, CDR2 YSYEKL. The CDR3 reads CASSMRTVLSPLHF. The CDR3 region has the DNA TGCGCCAGCAGCATGAGGACCGTACTATCACCCCTCCACTTT.

The chain carries TRBV20-1 and TRBJ1-2; no reliable D call. The V gene's germline CDR1 is DFQATT and CDR2 SNEGSKA (reference sequence). V shed 6 bases and J shed 0 bases, with 11 bases lying between them. CDR3 length: 13 residues. The CDR3 sequence: CSAKHETNYGYTF. CDR3 coding DNA: TGCAGTGCGAAACATGAGACTAACTATGGCTACACCTTC.

The table lists this clonotype with a few counts. The V gene is TRBV29-1, the J gene TRBJ2-7; D is perhaps TRBD2 (5 bases). Trimming left V 7 bases short and J 6 bases short, with 13 bases between. Germline V lookup: CDR1 SQVTM, CDR2 ANQGSEA. CDR3 size: 11 residues. CDR3 bases: TGCAGCGCCCAGGTTCGGGGCGAGCAGTACTTC. Protein product: CSAQVRGEQYF.

In its sample, this clonotype was seen a few times. This rearrangement joins TRBV5-5 to TRBJ2-1, with 8 nucleotides matching TRBD2. CDR1 and CDR2 from the germline V gene are SGHKS and YYEKEE (reference sequence). V dropped 2 bases and J dropped 7; count of bases not matched to a gene: 11. The CDR3 covers 16 residues. The CDR3, as DNA: TGTGCCAGCAGCTTATCCCATCGGGGGGGCATTAATGAGCAGTTCTTC. It is translated as CASSLSHRGGINEQFF.

The chain is built from TRBV6-5 and TRBJ1-1, with TRBD1 matching over 7 bases. Unmatched junction bases numbered 11, after V lost 7 bases and J lost 0 bases. CDR1 and CDR2 (germline): MNHEY, SVGAGI. The CDR3 contains 16 residues. The CDR3 nucleotides read TGTGCCAGCACCCCTAATTCCGGGACAGTGAACACTGAAGCTTTCTTT. Translating it yields CASTPNSGTVNTEAFF.

The chain carries TRBV6-2 or TRBV6-3 and TRBJ1-1; unclear D gene. Germline CDR1 reads MNHEY; CDR2 reads SVGEGT. The CDR3 has 14 residues. The ends were cut back, 0 bases at V and 1 base at J, with 6 bases in the middle. The CDR3 region has the DNA TGTGCCAGCAGTTACTCAGTCAGGAACACTGAAGCTTTCTTT. Amino acid sequence: CASSYSVRNTEAFF.

This clonotype came up many times. The chain has TRBV29-1 and TRBJ2-5; the D gene is possibly TRBD1 (6 bases). Between the trimmed V and J ends, which lost 6 bases and 2 bases, there was a span of 19 bases. This CDR3 is built from 15 residues. Per germline, CDR1 SQVTM and CDR2 ANQGSEA. The CDR3 DNA reads as TGCAGCGTCAAGGGACATGTCCCTTCTCAAGAGACCCAGTACTTC. Protein product: CSVKGHVPSQETQYF.

This clonotype was observed a handful of times. V gene TRBV12-3 or TRBV12-4 combines with J gene TRBJ2-3, with a tentative D call TRBD2 (6 bases). The CDR3 extends over 15 amino acids. The V end lost 3 bases, the J end lost 2 bases, and 12 bases lay between the germline ends. This CDR3 reads CASSLAGRDTDTQYF. For the CDR3, the DNA is TGTGCCAGCAGTTTGGCGGGACGGGACACAGATACGCAGTATTTT.

The rearrangement links TRBV7-9 to TRBJ1-2; D remains ambiguous. The germline V gene encodes CDR1 SEHNR and CDR2 FQNEAQ (reference sequence). With 3 bases removed from V and 7 bases from J, the gap between germline ends came to 12 bases. The CDR3 contains 13 residues. In DNA form, the CDR3 reads TGTGCCAGCAGCTTTCCGGGGATAGGTGGCTACACCTTC. Encoded protein: CASSFPGIGGYTF.

This clonotype was observed a few times. V gene TRBV20-1 combines with J gene TRBJ1-2; D is unclear. V shed 5 bases and J shed 10 bases, with 17 bases lying between them. CDR3 size: 12 residues. Germline V gene sequence: CDR1 DFQATT, CDR2 SNEGSKA (reference sequence). The CDR3 here is CSASLLGSIYTF. The CDR3 bases are TGCAGTGCTTCTCTGTTGGGATCAATCTACACCTTC.

This clonotype has a handful of counts. CDR3 in DNA: TGTGCCAGCAGTTTTCCCGGGTCGGGGGAAAAACTGTTTTTT. Translating it yields CASSFPGSGEKLFF. The chain joins TRBV28 to TRBJ1-4; no firm D call. Germline lookup yields CDR1 MDHEN and CDR2 SYDVKM. Trimming cost V 3 bases and J 8 bases, with 13 bases left between them. The CDR3 is 14 amino acids. Complete variable domain (other parts from reference TRBV28 and TRBJ1-4): DVKVTQSSRYLVKRTGEKVFLECVQDMDHENMFWYRQDPGLGLRLIYFSYDVKMKEKGDIPEGYSVSREKKERFSLILESASTNQTSMYLCASSFPGSGEKLFFGSGTQLSVL.